A single sample gave rise to the 26 T cell receptor beta chains below, sequenced in a study of neoadjuvant anti-PD-1 for oral cavity cancer. Method: immunoSEQ multiplex PCR; TCRdb's copy keeps in-frame clones and lacks some. Here the sample spans 72,000 or so clones, more than 70% being singletons. Sequencing was performed on PBMCs, taken before nivolumab (anti-PD-1) treatment. The receptors were gathered from a person aged 40-85 years with oral cavity squamous cell carcinoma.

The chain carries TRBV6-5 and TRBJ1-5; maybe TRBD1 (6 bases). The CDR3 extends over 13 amino acids. CDR1 and CDR2 from the germline V gene are MNHEY and SVGAGI. V lost 5 bases and J lost 2, with 7 bases in between. The CDR3 is CASSTGRNQPQHF. The DNA of the CDR3 is TGTGCCAGCAGTACAGGGCGCAATCAGCCCCAGCATTTT.

This clone was observed a single time. This rearrangement joins TRBV2 to TRBJ1-5; TRBD1 matches 12 bases. Per the germline V gene, CDR1 is SNHLY and CDR2 is FYNNEI. The CDR3 runs to 20 residues. V lost 2 bases to trimming and J lost 6 bases; unmatched junction nucleotides: 17. CDR3 loop: CASSESSLGQGARGVQPQHF. For the CDR3, the DNA is TGTGCCAGCAGTGAATCCTCCCTGGGACAGGGGGCGAGGGGTGTTCAGCCCCAGCATTTT.

The genes are TRBV13 and TRBJ2-3, with D possibly TRBD1 on 6 matching bases. Per the germline V gene, CDR1 is PRHDT and CDR2 is FYEKMQ (reference sequence). CDR3 size: 17 residues. The V end lost 4 bases, the J end lost 2 bases, and 19 bases lay between the germline ends. This CDR3 is CASSYLRDTQYTDTQYF. As DNA, the CDR3 is TGTGCCAGCAGCTACCTCCGGGACACCCAGTACACAGATACGCAGTATTTT. The variable domain in full, completed from reference TRBV13 and TRBJ2-3, reads AAGVIQSPRHLIKEKRETATLKCYPIPRHDTVYWYQQGPGQDPQFLISFYEKMQSDKGSIPDRFSAQQFSDYHSELNMSSLELGDSALYFCASSYLRDTQYTDTQYFGPGTRLTVL.

Turning to this clone: The sample has other DNA sequences that encode this CDR3 too. The rearrangement uses TRBV6-1 and TRBJ2-7, with D unclear. The CDR3 extends over 10 amino acids. V shed 4 bases and J shed 4 bases, with 2 bases lying between them. Germline V lookup: CDR1 MNHNS, CDR2 SASEGT. CDR3 protein: CASSVYEQYF. The DNA of the CDR3 is TGTGCCAGCAGTGTGTACGAGCAGTACTTC.

The V gene is TRBV12-5, the J gene TRBJ1-5; TRBD1 aligns across 7 bases. The junction had 10 bases not matched to a gene; V was cut back by 1 base and J by 16 bases. CDR3 length: 13 residues. The germline CDR1 and CDR2 sequences are LGHNT and FRNRAP. The CDR3 is CASGLERQGRTHF. CDR3 coding DNA: TGTGCTAGTGGTTTGGAGCGACAGGGCCGAACCCATTTT.

In its sample, this clone was seen a few times. The V gene is TRBV29-1, the J gene TRBJ1-2; D call uncertain. Between the trimmed V and J ends, which lost 3 bases and 4 bases, there was a span of 9 bases. This CDR3 is 12 amino acids long. CDR1 SQVTM and CDR2 ANQGSEA come from the germline V gene. The chain's CDR3 is CSVDLVRYGYTF. DNA of the CDR3: TGCAGCGTTGATTTGGTACGCTATGGCTACACCTTC.

The J gene is TRBJ1-1, the V gene TRBV4-2, with D possibly being TRBD1 (5 bases). The CDR3 is made up of 14 amino acids. Germline V gene lookup returns CDR1 LGHNA and CDR2 YNFKEQ. Trimming removed 6 bases from V and 1 base from J, with 12 bases in between. This chain's CDR3 is CASRPGGENTEAFF. CDR3 nucleotide sequence: TGTGCCAGCAGACCTGGGGGGGAGAACACTGAAGCTTTCTTT.

This clone showed up just once. This sequence joins TRBV27 and TRBJ2-3, with D uncertain. The V and J ends lost 5 bases and 0 bases respectively, with 15 bases between them. The germline V gene has CDR1 MNHEY and CDR2 SMNVEV (reference sequence). CDR3 length: 16 residues. The CDR3 DNA reads TGTGCCAGCAGTCCCATTCAAGCGACTAGCACAGATACGCAGTATTTT. This sequence encodes CASSPIQATSTDTQYF.

The J gene is TRBJ2-7, the V gene TRBV7-8; 7 bases are a match to TRBD1. Trimming took 4 bases from V and 2 from J; bases not matched to a gene: 5. CDR1 is SGHVS, CDR2 FQNEAQ, per germline. The CDR3 runs 14 residues. In nucleotides, the CDR3 is TGTGCCAGCAGCTCCGGGGACAGAGCCTACGAGCAGTACTTC. Translation gives CASSSGDRAYEQYF.

The V gene is TRBV6-1, the J gene TRBJ1-2; D is perhaps TRBD1 (5 bases). V gave up 2 bases and J gave up 4 bases, with 11 bases separating them. The CDR3 loop spans 14 amino acids. CDR1 is MNHNS and CDR2 is SASEGT in the germline V gene. Here the CDR3 reads CASSEYGATYGYTF. Here the CDR3 DNA reads TGTGCCAGCAGTGAATACGGGGCTACCTATGGCTACACCTTC.

J is TRBJ2-2 and V is TRBV2; D gene ambiguous. Per the germline V gene, CDR1 is SNHLY and CDR2 is FYNNEI. The V and J ends lost 4 bases and 0 bases respectively, with 12 bases between them. The CDR3 covers 16 residues. The CDR3, as DNA: TGTGCCAGCAGTGTTCGGCAGCCCGCGAACACCGGGGAGCTGTTTTTT. Translation gives CASSVRQPANTGELFF.

The chain links TRBV6-5 to TRBJ1-4; D unclear. This CDR3 region has 14 residues. Trimming stripped 2 bases from V and 3 bases from J, with 7 bases between. The germline CDR1 and CDR2 sequences are MNHEY and SVGAGI. CDR3 nucleotide sequence: TGTGCCAGCAGTTACCGGGATCCTAATGAAAAACTGTTTTTT. Translating it yields CASSYRDPNEKLFF.

The chain joins TRBV29-1 to TRBJ1-3, with D unclear. V dropped 7 bases and J dropped 0 bases, with 7 bases sitting between them. This CDR3 has 12 residues. In germline, CDR1 is SQVTM, CDR2 ANQGSEA. Here the CDR3 reads CSARISGNTIYF. The DNA of the CDR3 is TGCAGCGCCAGAATCTCTGGAAACACCATATATTTT.

The chain joins TRBV4-1 to TRBJ2-5, with a tentative D call TRBD1 (5 bases). The germline gives CDR1 MGHRA, CDR2 YSYEKL. The CDR3 covers 15 residues. V shed 4 bases and J shed 4 bases, with 16 bases lying between them. CDR3 residues: CASSPLQGAGETQYF. The CDR3 bases are TGCGCCAGCAGCCCCCTACAAGGGGCAGGAGAGACCCAGTACTTC.

This clone appeared a single time. This chain links TRBV7-8 with TRBJ1-5; D is unresolved. CDR1 and CDR2 from the germline V gene are SGHVS and FQNEAQ. Trimming removed 5 bases at V and 6 bases at J, with 11 bases between. The CDR3 has 13 residues. CDR3: CASSITRAQPQHF. Written as DNA, the CDR3 is TGTGCCAGCAGCATAACAAGGGCTCAGCCCCAGCATTTT.

The rearrangement uses TRBV5-6 and TRBJ1-1; possible D gene TRBD1, 5 bases. CDR3 length equals 15 residues. Germline CDR1 SGHDT, CDR2 YYEEEE. V lost 4 bases and J 1 base, leaving 14 bases between the germline ends. CDR3 residues: CASSLGGRSNTEAFF. CDR3 sequence (DNA): TGTGCCAGCAGCCTTGGGGGACGTTCGAACACTGAAGCTTTCTTT. Looking up the rest from reference TRBV5-6 and TRBJ1-1 gives the full variable domain: DAGVTQSPTHLIKTRGQQVTLRCSPKSGHDTVSWYQQALGQGPQFIFQYYEEEERQRGNFPDRFSGHQFPNYSSELNVNALLLGDSALYLCASSLGGRSNTEAFFGQGTRLTVV.

CDR3: CASSTGHLSYNEQFF. The CDR3 DNA sequence: TGTGCCAGCAGCACCGGACACCTCTCCTACAATGAGCAGTTCTTC. V usage is TRBV7-7 and J usage is TRBJ2-1, with D perhaps TRBD1 (5 bases). The V gene lost 5 bases and the J gene lost 0 bases, with 11 bases spanning the gap. Germline CDR1 reads SSHAT; CDR2 reads FNYEAQ (reference sequence). The CDR3 has 15 residues.

This clone appeared a few times. The V and J genes are TRBV19 and TRBJ1-2; 9 bases match TRBD1. V was pared by 4 bases and J by 6 bases, with 15 bases of the junction left unmatched. The CDR3 contains 17 residues. Germline CDR1 reads LNHDA; CDR2 reads SQIVND (reference sequence). CDR3 sequence (DNA): TGTGCCAGTAGTACATTGACAGGGGGAGTTAGGAGGGATGGCTACACCTTC. Its protein is CASSTLTGGVRRDGYTF.

The chain links TRBV28 to TRBJ2-7; the D is unclear. The CDR3 is 13 amino acids. Between the trimmed V and J ends, which lost 7 bases and 5 bases, there was a span of 15 bases. CDR1 is MDHEN, CDR2 SYDVKM, per germline. This CDR3 is CASTQDLVNEQYF. CDR3 in DNA: TGTGCCAGCACCCAAGACTTAGTCAACGAGCAGTACTTC.

This chain uses TRBV7-9 with TRBJ1-4; D gene uncertain. V lost 6 bases and J 0 bases, leaving 11 bases between the germline ends. Germline V gene data show CDR1 as SEHNR and CDR2 as FQNEAQ (reference sequence). The CDR3 spans 15 residues. The CDR3 DNA follows: TGTGCCAGCAGTCGACGACCTGCAACTAATGAAAAACTGTTTTTT. Encoded protein: CASSRRPATNEKLFF.

This clone was seen once. V is TRBV14 and J is TRBJ1-6; D not certain. CDR3 length: 16 residues. The V gene's germline CDR1 is SGHDN and CDR2 FVKESK. Trimming left V 3 bases short and J 0 bases short, with 9 bases between. Here the CDR3 reads CASSQRSSSYNSPLHF. In DNA form, the CDR3 reads TGTGCCAGCAGCCAGAGGTCAAGCTCCTATAATTCACCCCTCCACTTT.

The chain recombines TRBV13 with TRBJ2-3, with D unresolved. V shed 1 base and J shed 2 bases, with 10 bases lying between them. The V gene's germline CDR1 is PRHDT and CDR2 FYEKMQ (reference sequence). The length of the CDR3 is 15 residues. DNA for the CDR3: TGTGCCAGCAGCTTAGTGGCAGAAGACACAGATACGCAGTATTTT. Its protein is CASSLVAEDTDTQYF.

This clone was seen just once. The chain is built from TRBV9 and TRBJ1-1; D gene uncertain. Trimming removed 3 bases at V and 3 bases at J, with 9 bases between. Germline CDR1 and CDR2: SGDLS and YYNGEE. This CDR3 is built from 13 residues. CDR3 sequence: CASSEGPYTEAFF. The CDR3 region has the DNA TGTGCCAGCAGCGAAGGACCCTACACTGAAGCTTTCTTT.

The gene calls are TRBV2 and TRBJ2-2, with unresolved D. The V and J ends lost 6 bases and 0 bases respectively, with 11 bases between them. Germline lookup yields CDR1 SNHLY and CDR2 FYNNEI. The CDR3 totals 15 residues. CDR3 sequence: CASRAGNANTGELFF. The CDR3 coding sequence is TGTGCCAGCAGAGCAGGAAACGCGAACACCGGGGAGCTGTTTTTT. Full variable domain (outside the CDR3, taken from reference TRBV2 and TRBJ2-2): EPEVTQTPSHQVTQMGQEVILRCVPISNHLYFYWYRQILGQKVEFLVSFYNNEISEKSEIFDDQFSVERPDGSNFTLKIRSTKLEDSAMYFCASRAGNANTGELFFGEGSRLTVL.

V gene TRBV19 combines with J gene TRBJ1-2; D is unclear. The ends were cut back, 3 bases at V and 8 bases at J, with 13 bases in the middle. The germline gives CDR1 LNHDA, CDR2 SQIVND (reference sequence). CDR3 length: 13 amino acids. The chain's CDR3 is CASSIAIDRGYTF. CDR3 DNA: TGTGCCAGTAGTATCGCGATCGACCGGGGCTACACCTTC.

V is TRBV4-2 and J is TRBJ2-1, with 13 bases lining up with TRBD2. This CDR3 contains 15 residues. The ends lost 4 bases at V and 8 bases at J; junction bases unmatched: 5. Germline CDR1 and CDR2: LGHNA and YNFKEQ. The CDR3 sequence is CASSRGTSGAYEQFF. CDR3 sequence (DNA): TGTGCCAGCAGCCGCGGGACTAGCGGGGCCTATGAGCAGTTCTTC.